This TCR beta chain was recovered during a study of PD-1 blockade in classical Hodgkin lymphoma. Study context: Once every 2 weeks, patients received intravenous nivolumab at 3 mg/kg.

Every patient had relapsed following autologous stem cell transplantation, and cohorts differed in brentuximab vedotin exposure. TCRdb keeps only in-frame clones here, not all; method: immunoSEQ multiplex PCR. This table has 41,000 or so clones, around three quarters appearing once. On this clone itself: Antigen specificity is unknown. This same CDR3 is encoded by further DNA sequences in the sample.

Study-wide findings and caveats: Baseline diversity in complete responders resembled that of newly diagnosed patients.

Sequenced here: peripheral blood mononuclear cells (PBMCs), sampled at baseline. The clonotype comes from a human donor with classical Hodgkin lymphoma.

The CDR3 loop reads CAISEDRAVVNEQFF. The CDR3 region has the DNA TGTGCCATCAGTGAGGACAGGGCAGTGGTAAATGAGCAGTTCTTC. This chain links TRBV10-3 with TRBJ2-1; 7 bases are a match to TRBD1. V was clipped by 2 bases and J by 7 bases; unmatched bases: 8. Germline V CDR1 and CDR2: ENHRY, SYGVKD. This CDR3 has 15 amino acids.